Below, 4 T cell receptor beta chains from the same sample are listed, as sequenced in a study of OX40 agonist ivuxolimab in advanced cancers. Generated by immunoSEQ multiplex PCR, the TCRdb table keeps only in-frame clones and is missing some. The sample lists tens of thousands of clones; about 80% were seen once. The sample here was CD4+ or CD8+ T cells sorted from blood, taken in a trial of the OX40 agonist ivuxolimab. These TCRs come from an adult with an advanced solid tumor such as melanoma, head and neck, liver or kidney cancer.

The genes are TRBV6-4 and TRBJ2-7; TRBD2 agrees at 8 bases. This CDR3 is built from 15 residues. Looked up from germline, CDR1 is MRHNA and CDR2 is SNTAGT. V trimming: 4 bases; J trimming: 3 bases; junction bases outside the gene matches: 8. The CDR3 region is CASSVASGGGYEQYF. The CDR3 DNA reads as TGTGCCAGCAGTGTGGCGAGCGGGGGAGGCTACGAGCAGTACTTC.

The chain recombines TRBV11-1 with TRBJ2-5, with 9 bases aligning to TRBD1. Per germline, CDR1 SGHAT and CDR2 FQDESV (reference sequence). This CDR3 has 15 residues. Trimming removed 3 bases from V and 2 bases from J; junction bases left unmatched: 4. The CDR3 is CASSFPTGGQETQYF. In DNA, the CDR3 is TGTGCCAGCAGCTTCCCGACAGGGGGACAAGAGACCCAGTACTTC.

This clone was recorded a few times. The rearrangement joins TRBV6-1 to TRBJ1-3, with a possible D match to TRBD1 (5 bases). The CDR3 is 16 residues long. Trimming removed 3 bases from V and 4 bases from J, with 16 bases in between. Germline V gene lookup returns CDR1 MNHNS and CDR2 SASEGT. The CDR3 bases are TGTGCCAGCAGTGATCGTTTCAGGGTGTCAGGAAACACCATATATTTT. Translating gives CASSDRFRVSGNTIYF.

This clone showed up just a few times. The rearrangement uses TRBV5-1 and TRBJ2-2; 8 nucleotides align to TRBD1. After removal of 0 bases from V and 5 bases from J, the junction contained 6 bases not matched to a gene. CDR3 length: 16 residues. CDR1 SGHRS and CDR2 YFSETQ come from the germline V gene. CDR3 nucleotide sequence: TGCGCCAGCAGCTTGGTTGGGCAGGGGGCGACCGGGGAGCTGTTTTTT. It codes for CASSLVGQGATGELFF.